These 28 T cell receptor beta chains share one sample of origin, sequenced in a study of early T cells in non-severe SARS-CoV-2 infection. TCRdb recomputed calls from the 5' RACE reads with MiXCR, one row per CDR3 protein. Among more than 85,000 distinct CDR3 sequences listed, around a sixth were seen once. This specimen was whole blood, taken at baseline. The receptors come from an adult who was a healthcare worker with PCR-confirmed SARS-CoV-2 infection or an uninfected control (not recorded which).

This clonotype occurred many times. The V gene is TRBV5-1, the J gene TRBJ2-1; D is perhaps TRBD2 (6 bases). Germline V lookup: CDR1 SGHRS, CDR2 YFSETQ. V was shortened by 0 bases and J by 9 bases, with 16 bases between the two germline ends. CDR3 size: 15 residues. The CDR3 spells CASSLVGDSGFEQFF. The CDR3 DNA sequence: TGCGCCAGCAGCTTGGTAGGTGACAGCGGGTTTGAGCAGTTCTTC.

This clonotype was seen repeatedly, ten times or more. This sequence joins TRBV20-1 and TRBJ2-3; D not resolved. V lost 3 bases and J 2 bases, leaving 9 bases between the germline ends. Germline V CDR1 and CDR2: DFQATT, SNEGSKA (reference sequence). The length of the CDR3 is 13 residues. The CDR3 DNA sequence: TGCAGTGCTAGTGGGGAAGTCACAGATACGCAGTATTTT. It encodes CSASGEVTDTQYF.

This clonotype was counted a few times. The CDR3 region is CASSQDWTVGTDTQYF. DNA for the CDR3: TGCGCCAGCAGCCAAGATTGGACGGTGGGCACAGATACGCAGTATTTT. The chain recombines TRBV4-3 with TRBJ2-3; D gene ambiguous. Germline V gene lookup returns CDR1 LGHNA and CDR2 YSLEER. The CDR3 extends over 16 amino acids. V gave up 0 bases and J gave up 1 base, with 11 bases separating them.

This clonotype was recorded a few times. The chain combines TRBV2 with TRBJ2-6, with D perhaps matching TRBD1 (6 bases). V was clipped by 6 bases and J by 0 bases, with 15 bases between them. The CDR3 contains 17 residues. Looked up from germline, CDR1 is SNHLY and CDR2 is FYNNEI. The CDR3 protein is CASSPPTGFSGANVLTF. The CDR3 region has the DNA TGTGCCAGCAGCCCTCCGACAGGCTTCTCTGGGGCCAACGTCCTGACTTTC.

The V and J genes are TRBV5-1 and TRBJ2-5; 11 bases line up with TRBD2. Germline CDR1 and CDR2: SGHRS and YFSETQ. With 4 bases clipped from V and 5 bases from J, the junction kept 10 bases outside the gene matches. This CDR3 is 16 amino acids long. DNA for the CDR3: TGCGCCAGCAGCGCAGATGTAGCGGGAGGGCAGGAGACCCAGTACTTC. Translation gives CASSADVAGGQETQYF.

This clonotype was counted ten times or more. The CDR3 DNA sequence: TGTGCCAGCAGTCGGCTAGCGGACTCCTACGAGCAGTACTTC. Its translation is CASSRLADSYEQYF. This chain joins TRBV12-3 or TRBV12-4 and TRBJ2-7; 7 nucleotides align to TRBD2. The CDR3 has 14 residues. Losses at the gene ends were 5 bases for V and 0 bases for J; bases not matched to a gene: 4.

The genes are TRBV12-3 or TRBV12-4 and TRBJ1-1, with a tentative D call TRBD1 (6 bases). CDR3 length: 16 amino acids. V lost 3 bases and J lost 8, with 22 bases in between. This CDR3 reads CASSFAGRGWVWEAFF. In DNA, the CDR3 is TGTGCCAGCAGTTTCGCGGGCAGGGGCTGGGTATGGGAAGCTTTCTTT.

This clonotype was recorded at least ten times. The rearrangement uses TRBV7-9 and TRBJ2-3; D gene ambiguous. The CDR3 spans 14 residues. Trimming stripped 5 bases from V and 3 bases from J, with 12 bases between. Germline loops: CDR1 SEHNR, CDR2 FQNEAQ (reference sequence). For the CDR3, the DNA is TGTGCCAGCAGCCTTATGACTGATACAGATACGCAGTATTTT. Amino acid sequence: CASSLMTDTDTQYF.

This clonotype was picked up many times. V gene TRBV12-3 or TRBV12-4 combines with J gene TRBJ2-3, with a tentative D call TRBD2 (6 bases). The CDR3 length is 17 residues. V was cut by 1 base and J by 0 bases, with 14 bases left in between. The CDR3 nucleotides read TGTGCCAGCAGTTTAGGCCTAGCGTTCCTTAGCACAGATACGCAGTATTTT. Its translation: CASSLGLAFLSTDTQYF.

This clonotype was counted ten times or more. The CDR3 loop is CASSLSPGQGAGNTIYF. The CDR3 nucleotides are TGTGCCAGCAGCTTATCCCCGGGACAGGGAGCTGGAAACACCATATATTTT. The chain has TRBV7-6 and TRBJ1-3; 9 bases fit TRBD1. This CDR3 has 17 amino acids. CDR1 is SGHVS, CDR2 FNYEAQ, per germline. The V and J ends lost 2 bases and 2 bases, in that order; junction bases with no gene match: 7.

V usage is TRBV7-2 and J usage is TRBJ2-7; 10 bases map to TRBD1. The germline V gene has CDR1 SGHTA and CDR2 FQGNSA. V lost 7 bases to trimming and J lost 7 bases; unmatched junction nucleotides: 7. The CDR3 has 13 amino acids. The CDR3 reads CASTGQGVYEQYF. In DNA, the CDR3 is TGTGCCAGCACCGGACAGGGGGTATATGAGCAGTACTTC.

The chain uses TRBV28 and TRBJ2-5, with D unclear. Germline V gene lookup returns CDR1 MDHEN and CDR2 SYDVKM. This CDR3 is 13 amino acids long. The V gene lost 3 bases and the J gene lost 3 bases, with 8 bases spanning the gap. The CDR3 protein is CASSLSIEETQYF. The CDR3 nucleotides are TGTGCCAGCAGTTTGTCCATCGAAGAGACCCAGTACTTC.

This clonotype came up a few times. V gene TRBV4-2 combines with J gene TRBJ1-4; D is perhaps TRBD1 (6 bases). The CDR3 has 16 amino acids. Germline CDR1 reads LGHNA; CDR2 reads YNFKEQ. Trimming took 3 bases from V and 8 from J, leaving 19 bases between them. The CDR3 region is CASSQEGGRFGEKLFF. The DNA of the CDR3 is TGTGCCAGCAGCCAGGAAGGGGGGCGTTTCGGGGAAAAACTGTTTTTT.

The table lists this clonotype with a few counts. V usage is TRBV2 and J usage is TRBJ2-7, with D unresolved. The germline CDR1 and CDR2 sequences are SNHLY and FYNNEI. Trimming removed 4 bases from V and 4 bases from J, with 14 bases in between. The CDR3 is made up of 14 amino acids. DNA for the CDR3: TGTGCCAGCAGTGCGCAGGTTGGCCATTACGAGCAGTACTTC. It is translated as CASSAQVGHYEQYF.

The sample holds a few counts of this clonotype. The CDR3 ends on some other residue instead of the conserved phenylalanine or tryptophan, so this is likely a read error. The chain combines TRBV11-3 with TRBJ1-1; D is ambiguous. Trimming pared 5 bases from V and 11 bases from J, leaving 18 bases between. The germline V gene has CDR1 SGHNT and CDR2 YENEEA. CDR3 length equals 13 residues. The CDR3 spells CASSRSGDRPAFS. CDR3 DNA sequence: TGTGCCAGCAGCCGATCGGGAGATCGACCGGCTTTCTCT.

CDR3 sequence reads: CASSYSRTAGTDTQYF. The CDR3 DNA sequence: TGTGCCAGCAGTTACTCGCGGACCGCGGGCACAGATACGCAGTATTTT. This chain uses TRBV6-5 with TRBJ2-3; D is ambiguous. Per germline, CDR1 MNHEY and CDR2 SVGAGI. This CDR3 is 16 amino acids long. V was clipped by 0 bases and J by 1 base, with 11 bases between them.

There are many counts of this clonotype. The chain uses TRBV20-1 and TRBJ2-7, with TRBD1 as a possible D gene (6 bases). The V and J ends lost 4 bases and 5 bases respectively, with 12 bases between them. CDR3 length: 12 residues. CDR1 and CDR2 (germline): DFQATT, SNEGSKA (reference sequence). The CDR3 region is CSATDRMHEQYF. The CDR3 DNA follows: TGCAGTGCTACTGACAGGATGCACGAGCAGTACTTC.

The rearrangement joins TRBV5-6 to TRBJ1-1, with D unclear. This CDR3 is 14 amino acids long. CDR1 and CDR2 (germline): SGHDT, YYEEEE. V was trimmed by 1 base and J by 0 bases, leaving 7 bases between them. For the CDR3, the DNA is TGTGCCAGCAGCTTGAAGGTACTGAACACTGAAGCTTTCTTT. It encodes CASSLKVLNTEAFF. Full variable domain (rest looked up from reference TRBV5-6 and TRBJ1-1): DAGVTQSPTHLIKTRGQQVTLRCSPKSGHDTVSWYQQALGQGPQFIFQYYEEEERQRGNFPDRFSGHQFPNYSSELNVNALLLGDSALYLCASSLKVLNTEAFFGQGTRLTVV.

This clonotype showed up just a few times. This rearrangement joins TRBV20-1 to TRBJ2-7; D not resolved. From germline, CDR1 is DFQATT and CDR2 SNEGSKA (reference sequence). This CDR3 comprises 17 residues. The ends were cut back, 1 base at V and 2 bases at J, with 21 bases in the middle. This chain's CDR3 is CSARGLSEVEVPYEQYF. The DNA for the CDR3 is TGCAGTGCTAGAGGCCTGAGCGAGGTTGAGGTTCCCTACGAGCAGTACTTC.

This clonotype occurred a few times. The CDR3 sequence: CASSLTRGAIGADTQYF. The CDR3 bases are TGTGCCAGCAGTCTCACGAGGGGGGCGATTGGGGCAGATACGCAGTATTTT. The chain is built from TRBV28 and TRBJ2-3; D assignment may be TRBD1 or TRBD2 (6 bases each). The CDR3 is made up of 17 amino acids. V was clipped by 5 bases and J by 4 bases, with 22 bases between them. Germline CDR1 MDHEN, CDR2 SYDVKM.

This clonotype came up a few times. The chain uses TRBV5-1 and TRBJ1-1, with D unclear. Per germline, CDR1 SGHRS and CDR2 YFSETQ. The CDR3 is 12 residues long. Trimming removed 3 bases from V and 3 bases from J, with 6 bases in between. The CDR3 nucleotides read TGCGCCAGCAGCTATTCCCACACTGAAGCTTTCTTT. Amino acids: CASSYSHTEAFF.

The table lists this clonotype with a few counts. The J gene is TRBJ2-7, the V gene TRBV4-1, with 11 bases aligning to TRBD2. The germline CDR1 and CDR2 sequences are MGHRA and YSYEKL. The CDR3 covers 15 residues. After removal of 0 bases from V and 4 bases from J, the junction contained 2 bases not matched to a gene. CDR3 in amino acids: CASSQDTSGRYEQYF. The CDR3 DNA sequence: TGCGCCAGCAGCCAAGACACTAGCGGGAGATACGAGCAGTACTTC.

V and J are TRBV28 and TRBJ2-1; no definite D call. This CDR3 is 14 amino acids long. V was shortened by 4 bases and J by 8 bases, with 15 bases between the two germline ends. Germline V gene sequence: CDR1 MDHEN, CDR2 SYDVKM. CDR3 sequence (DNA): TGTGCCAGCAGTTCCCCCGGAATAGCCCATGAGCAGTTCTTC. Its translation: CASSSPGIAHEQFF.

This clonotype was seen only a few times. The rearrangement uses TRBV28 and TRBJ2-7; a possible D gene is TRBD1 (6 bases). In germline, CDR1 is MDHEN, CDR2 SYDVKM. The CDR3 runs to 13 residues. V was pared by 7 bases and J by 4 bases, with 14 bases between. DNA of the CDR3: TGTGCCAGCACTCCCGGGACAACTTACGAGCAGTACTTC. It is translated as CASTPGTTYEQYF.

There are a few counts of this clonotype. The chain uses TRBV29-1 and TRBJ1-1; D uncertain. The ends were cut back, 5 bases at V and 1 base at J, with 14 bases in the middle. This CDR3 has 14 residues. From germline, CDR1 is SQVTM and CDR2 ANQGSEA. CDR3 DNA sequence: TGCAGCGTTTTACTGCGACTTAAGAACACTGAAGCTTTCTTT. It encodes CSVLLRLKNTEAFF.

The V and J genes are TRBV20-1 and TRBJ2-3; TRBD2 might be the D (7 bases). Germline V gives CDR1 DFQATT, CDR2 SNEGSKA (reference sequence). V lost 0 bases, J lost 8 bases, and 9 bases lay in between. This CDR3 contains 12 residues. CDR3 in amino acids: CSARDRGGTQYF. For the CDR3, the DNA is TGCAGTGCTAGAGATAGGGGGGGTACGCAGTATTTT.

There are a few counts of this clonotype. The J gene is TRBJ2-7, the V gene TRBV9, with 10 bases matching TRBD2. The CDR3 length is 15 residues. Germline CDR1 is SGDLS and CDR2 is YYNGEE. V trimming: 0 bases; J trimming: 5 bases; junction bases outside the gene matches: 5. This CDR3 reads CASSVGPSGSNEQYF. The CDR3 DNA reads TGTGCCAGCAGCGTAGGGCCTAGCGGGAGCAACGAGCAGTACTTC.

The chain combines TRBV7-6 with TRBJ2-7, with 7 bases fitting TRBD1. The CDR3 consists of 16 residues. J was trimmed by 5 bases and V by 3 bases; bases with no gene match: 13. CDR1 and CDR2 from the germline V gene are SGHVS and FNYEAQ. CDR3 sequence reads: CASSFLPGTAFNEQYF. CDR3 DNA sequence: TGTGCCAGCAGCTTTTTACCCGGGACAGCCTTCAACGAGCAGTACTTC.